These 5 T cell receptor beta chains came from one sample sequenced in a study of spatial heterogeneity in lung cancer. Findings and caveats of the study: Higher tumor mutation counts went along with higher counts of expanded intratumoral alpha and beta TCRs.

Their antigens remain unidentified. TCRdb used MiXCR to reprocess the 5' RACE reads, holding one entry per CDR3 protein. The sample includes about 10,000 distinct CDR3 sequences, under 70% of them seen just once. The time point denotes: sample taken at primary tumor resection. Material: lung tumor tissue, obtained at surgery. These receptor sequences come from a female donor with early-stage non-small cell lung cancer.

The rearrangement joins TRBV28 to TRBJ2-3; 8 bases fit TRBD1. V gave up 7 bases and J gave up 4 bases; unmatched junction bases: 7. The CDR3 is 14 residues long. CDR1 is MDHEN and CDR2 is SYDVKM in the germline V gene. CDR3 DNA sequence: TGTGCCAGCAAGAGGACAGGGATCGCAGATACGCAGTATTTT. Protein product: CASKRTGIADTQYF. Full variable domain (remainder filled in from reference TRBV28 and TRBJ2-3): DVKVTQSSRYLVKRTGEKVFLECVQDMDHENMFWYRQDPGLGLRLIYFSYDVKMKEKGDIPEGYSVSREKKERFSLILESASTNQTSMYLCASKRTGIADTQYFGPGTRLTVL.

The gene calls are TRBV6-2 or TRBV6-3 and TRBJ2-5; 10 bases are a match to TRBD2. With 7 bases clipped from V and 7 bases from J, the junction kept 9 bases outside the gene matches. Germline loops: CDR1 MNHEY, CDR2 SVGEGT. CDR3 length: 14 amino acids. DNA for the CDR3: TGTGCCAGCACGATGCTAGCGGGGGCCAGGACCCAGTACTTC. Protein sequence: CASTMLAGARTQYF.

The chain has TRBV7-2 and TRBJ1-1, with unresolved D. CDR1 SGHTA and CDR2 FQGNSA come from the germline V gene. V was trimmed by 5 bases and J by 0 bases, leaving 10 bases between them. CDR3 length equals 14 residues. For the CDR3, the DNA is TGTGCCAGCAGCCGAGGAAGGGTGAACACTGAAGCTTTCTTT. Residues: CASSRGRVNTEAFF.

The V call is TRBV28, the J call TRBJ2-6; the match to TRBD1 covers 12 bases. Germline CDR1 reads MDHEN; CDR2 reads SYDVKM. The CDR3 length is 17 residues. V lost 7 bases and J lost 4; bases outside the gene matches: 8. Written as DNA, the CDR3 is TGTGCCAGCAAACCGGGACAGGGGGCGAAGGGGGCCAACGTCCTGACTTTC. Amino acids: CASKPGQGAKGANVLTF.

The chain has TRBV20-1 and TRBJ1-1, with unresolved D. Germline CDR1 is DFQATT and CDR2 is SNEGSKA (reference sequence). The CDR3 spans 12 residues. V was cut by 6 bases and J by 2 bases, with 10 bases left in between. The CDR3 region has the DNA TGCAGTGCCCCGCGGGGTAACACTGAAGCTTTCTTT. Its translation is CSAPRGNTEAFF.